A single TCR beta chain is shown here with its context. What it binds is not known. The data belong to a study of cytomegalovirus exposure and HLA in healthy donors. For the study at large: The same platform used for the approximately 670 first-cohort repertoires was also used for the 120 or so validation repertoires, as a later analysis reported. General study points: A later analysis found first-cohort TCR clusters tended to co-occur in the 90 to 150 validation repertoires. In vitro experiments confirmed that three CMV-associated chains were specific for CMV antigens. The authors listed 150 to 200 TCR beta chains as cytomegalovirus-associated.

Method: immunoSEQ multiplex PCR; TCRdb's copy keeps in-frame clones and lacks some. The table lists 55,000 to 70,000 clones, 90% to 95% of them singletons. CDR1 and CDR2 from the germline V gene are MNHEY and SVGAGI. The length of the CDR3 is 14 residues. Trimming stripped 6 bases from V and 4 bases from J, with 16 bases between. What was sequenced was PBMCs. The rearrangement links TRBV6-5 to TRBJ2-7; no clear D. The sequence derives from a woman under 40 in good health and CMV-seronegative. The CDR3 here is CASRTALEGYEQYF. As DNA, the CDR3 is TGTGCCAGCAGAACAGCACTCGAAGGATACGAGCAGTACTTC.